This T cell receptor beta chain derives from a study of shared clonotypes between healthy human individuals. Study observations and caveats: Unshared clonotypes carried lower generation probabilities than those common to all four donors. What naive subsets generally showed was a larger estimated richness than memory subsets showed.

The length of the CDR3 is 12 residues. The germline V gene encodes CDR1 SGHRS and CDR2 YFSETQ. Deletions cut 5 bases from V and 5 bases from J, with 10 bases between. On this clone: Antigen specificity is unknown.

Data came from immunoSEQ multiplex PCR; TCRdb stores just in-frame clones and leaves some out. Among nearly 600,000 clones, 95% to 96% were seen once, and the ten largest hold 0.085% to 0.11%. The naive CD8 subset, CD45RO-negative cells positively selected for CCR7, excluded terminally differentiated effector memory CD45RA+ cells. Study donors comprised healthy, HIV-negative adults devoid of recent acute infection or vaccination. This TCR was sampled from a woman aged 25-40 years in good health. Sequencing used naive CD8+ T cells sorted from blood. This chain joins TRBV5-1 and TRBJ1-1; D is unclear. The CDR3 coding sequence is TGCGCCAGCAGTCCCGGTGGAACTGAAGCTTTCTTT. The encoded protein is CASSPGGTEAFF.